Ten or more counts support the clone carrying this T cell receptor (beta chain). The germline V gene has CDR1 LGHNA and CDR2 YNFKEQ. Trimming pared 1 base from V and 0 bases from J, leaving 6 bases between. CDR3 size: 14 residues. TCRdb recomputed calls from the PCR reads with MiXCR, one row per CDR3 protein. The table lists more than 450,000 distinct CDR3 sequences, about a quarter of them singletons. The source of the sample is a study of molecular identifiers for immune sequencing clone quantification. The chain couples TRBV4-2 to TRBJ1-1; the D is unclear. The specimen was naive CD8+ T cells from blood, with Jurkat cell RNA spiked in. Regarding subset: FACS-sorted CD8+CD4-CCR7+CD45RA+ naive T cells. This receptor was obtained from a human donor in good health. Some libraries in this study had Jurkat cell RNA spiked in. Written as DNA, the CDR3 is TGTGCCAGCAGCCAAGGCAGCATGAACACTGAAGCTTTCTTT. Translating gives CASSQGSMNTEAFF.